This T cell receptor (beta chain) was obtained from a study of blood T cell repertoires in COVID-19. The overall study: Both acute and convalescent COVID-19 samples were obtained from the United States, Italy and Spain. PBMCs, B-cell-depleted T cells, or T cells were the source of the cDNA or gDNA that made up the material.

Per the authors' pipeline: Reference gene primer amplification gave nucleated cell count estimates. Some clones are missing from TCRdb's copy, which holds only in-frame ones; the method was immunoSEQ multiplex PCR. That table furnishes V, J and clone size, whereas the DNA furnished D and trimming. The repertoire holds about 140,000 clones, roughly 80% seen once, with around 9.5% in the top ten. Trimming removed 3 bases from V and 2 bases from J; junction bases left unmatched: 5. The germline gives CDR1 SGHDT, CDR2 YYEEEE. The CDR3 consists of 15 residues. This clonotype originated in a woman between 45 and 65 years old with active or convalescent COVID-19. The rearrangement links TRBV5-6 to TRBJ2-1, with TRBD1 identical over 7 bases. The sequencing sample was made of peripheral blood. CDR3 residues: CASSYDRAPYNEQFF. The CDR3 DNA sequence: TGTGCCAGCAGCTATGACAGGGCGCCCTACAATGAGCAGTTCTTC.